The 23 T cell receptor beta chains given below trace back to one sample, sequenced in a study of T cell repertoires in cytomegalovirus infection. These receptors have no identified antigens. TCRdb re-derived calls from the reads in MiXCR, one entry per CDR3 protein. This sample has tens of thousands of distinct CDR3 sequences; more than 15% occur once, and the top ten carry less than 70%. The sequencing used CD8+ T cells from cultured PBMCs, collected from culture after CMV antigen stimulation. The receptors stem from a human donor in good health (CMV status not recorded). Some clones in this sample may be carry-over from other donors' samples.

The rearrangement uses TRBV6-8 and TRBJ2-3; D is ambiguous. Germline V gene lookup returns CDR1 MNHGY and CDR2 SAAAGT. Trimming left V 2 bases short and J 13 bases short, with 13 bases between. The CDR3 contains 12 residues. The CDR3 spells CASSYRAPAEYF. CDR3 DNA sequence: TGTGCCAGCAGTTACCGGGCCCCAGCCGAGTATTTT.

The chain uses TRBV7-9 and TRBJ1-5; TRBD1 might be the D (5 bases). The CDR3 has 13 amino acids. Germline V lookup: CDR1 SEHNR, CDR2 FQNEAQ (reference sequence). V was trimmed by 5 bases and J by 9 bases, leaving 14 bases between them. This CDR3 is CASSGGGSRPQHF. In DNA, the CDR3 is TGTGCCAGCAGCGGGGGGGGTAGTAGGCCCCAGCATTTT.

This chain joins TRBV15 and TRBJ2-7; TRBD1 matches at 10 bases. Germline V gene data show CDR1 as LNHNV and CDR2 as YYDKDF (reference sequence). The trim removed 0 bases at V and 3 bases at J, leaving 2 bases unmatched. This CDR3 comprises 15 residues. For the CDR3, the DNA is TGTGCCACCAGCAGAGAGGGACAGGGGAGCTACGAGCAGTACTTC. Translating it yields CATSREGQGSYEQYF.

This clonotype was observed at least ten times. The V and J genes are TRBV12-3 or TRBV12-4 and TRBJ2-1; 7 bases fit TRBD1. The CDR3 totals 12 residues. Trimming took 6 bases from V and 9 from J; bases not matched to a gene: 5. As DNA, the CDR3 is TGTGCCAGCAGACAGGGGTCGGGTGAGCAGTTCTTC. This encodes CASRQGSGEQFF.

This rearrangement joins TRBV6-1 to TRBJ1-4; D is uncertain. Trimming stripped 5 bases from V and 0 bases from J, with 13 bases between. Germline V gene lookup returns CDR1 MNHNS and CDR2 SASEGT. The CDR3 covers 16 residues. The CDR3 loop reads CASSLTDSATNEKLFF. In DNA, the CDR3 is TGTGCCAGCAGTCTGACGGACTCCGCAACTAATGAAAAACTGTTTTTT.

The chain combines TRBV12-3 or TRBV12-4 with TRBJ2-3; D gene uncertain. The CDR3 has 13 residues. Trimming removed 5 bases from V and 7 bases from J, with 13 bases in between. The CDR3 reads CASSGLDPHTQYF. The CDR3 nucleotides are TGTGCCAGCAGTGGCTTGGACCCGCATACGCAGTATTTT.

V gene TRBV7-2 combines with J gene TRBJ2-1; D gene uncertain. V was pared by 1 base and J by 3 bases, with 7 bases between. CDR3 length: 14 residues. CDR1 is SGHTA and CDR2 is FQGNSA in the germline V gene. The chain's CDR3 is CASSLGASYNEQFF. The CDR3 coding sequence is TGTGCCAGCAGCTTAGGGGCTAGCTACAATGAGCAGTTCTTC.

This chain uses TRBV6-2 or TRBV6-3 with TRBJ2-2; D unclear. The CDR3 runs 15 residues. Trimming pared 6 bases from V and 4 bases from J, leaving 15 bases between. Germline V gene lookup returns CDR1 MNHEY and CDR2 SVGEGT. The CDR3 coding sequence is TGTGCCAGCAGCCGAGATCCTACGGGCACCGGGGAGCTGTTTTTT. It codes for CASSRDPTGTGELFF.

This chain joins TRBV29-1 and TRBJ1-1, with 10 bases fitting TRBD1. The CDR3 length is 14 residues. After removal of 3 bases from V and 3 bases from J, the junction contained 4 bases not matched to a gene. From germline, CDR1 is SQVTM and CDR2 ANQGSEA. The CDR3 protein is CSVEGTGADTEAFF. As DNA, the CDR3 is TGCAGCGTTGAGGGGACAGGGGCGGACACTGAAGCTTTCTTT.

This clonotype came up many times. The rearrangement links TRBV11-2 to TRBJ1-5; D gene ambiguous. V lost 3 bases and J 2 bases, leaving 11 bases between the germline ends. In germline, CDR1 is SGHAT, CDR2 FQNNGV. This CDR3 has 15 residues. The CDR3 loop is CASSLVPGGNQPQHF. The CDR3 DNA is TGTGCCAGCAGCTTGGTTCCTGGAGGCAATCAGCCCCAGCATTTT.

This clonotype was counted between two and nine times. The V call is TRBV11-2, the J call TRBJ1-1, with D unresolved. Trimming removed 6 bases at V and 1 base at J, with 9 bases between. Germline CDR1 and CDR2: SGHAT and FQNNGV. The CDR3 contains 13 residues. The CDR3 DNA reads TGTGCCAGCAGTTATACACAGAACACTGAAGCTTTCTTT. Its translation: CASSYTQNTEAFF.

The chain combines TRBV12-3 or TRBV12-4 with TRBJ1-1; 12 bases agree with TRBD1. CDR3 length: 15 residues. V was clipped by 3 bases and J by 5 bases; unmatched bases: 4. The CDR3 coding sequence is TGTGCCAGCAGTTTGGGACAGGGGGCGTATACTGAAGCTTTCTTT. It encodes CASSLGQGAYTEAFF.

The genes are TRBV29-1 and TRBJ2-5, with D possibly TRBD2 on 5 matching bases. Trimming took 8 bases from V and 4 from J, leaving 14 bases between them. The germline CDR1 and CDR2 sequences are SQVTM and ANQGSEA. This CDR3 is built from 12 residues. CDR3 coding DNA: TGCAGCACCCCGGGATTCGGAGAGACCCAGTACTTC. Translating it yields CSTPGFGETQYF.

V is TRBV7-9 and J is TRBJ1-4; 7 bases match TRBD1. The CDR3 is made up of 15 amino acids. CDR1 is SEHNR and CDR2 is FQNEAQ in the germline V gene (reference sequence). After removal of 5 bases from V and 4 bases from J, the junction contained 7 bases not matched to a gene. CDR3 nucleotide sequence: TGTGCCAGCAGCCAAGGGGGCCGGGGTAATGAAAAACTGTTTTTT. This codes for CASSQGGRGNEKLFF. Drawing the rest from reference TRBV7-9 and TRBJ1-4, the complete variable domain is DTGVSQNPRHKITKRGQNVTFRCDPISEHNRLYWYRQTLGQGPEFLTYFQNEAQLEKSRLLSDRFSAERPKGSFSTLEIQRTEQGDSAMYLCASSQGGRGNEKLFFGSGTQLSVL.

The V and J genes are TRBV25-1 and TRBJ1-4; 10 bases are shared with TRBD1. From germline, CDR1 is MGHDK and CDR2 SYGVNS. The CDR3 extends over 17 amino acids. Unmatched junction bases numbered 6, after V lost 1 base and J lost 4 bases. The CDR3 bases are TGTGCCAGCAGTGAATCCCCGGACAGGGGGAGTAATGAAAAACTGTTTTTT. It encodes CASSESPDRGSNEKLFF.

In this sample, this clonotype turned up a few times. CDR3 sequence (DNA): TGTGCCACCAGTGATTTGCGCGGGAGCGGCAACACCGGGGAGCTGTTTTTT. It is translated as CATSDLRGSGNTGELFF. V gene TRBV24-1 combines with J gene TRBJ2-2; TRBD2 matches at 7 bases. The CDR3 has 17 residues. Germline values: CDR1 KGHDR, CDR2 SFDVKD. J lost 2 bases, V lost 0 bases, and 5 bases had no gene match.

The CDR3 loop is CASSLKGPFVAEAFF. The CDR3 region has the DNA TGTGCCAGCAGTCTTAAAGGGCCCTTTGTCGCTGAAGCTTTCTTT. The chain uses TRBV12-3 or TRBV12-4 and TRBJ1-1; D unresolved. The CDR3 has 15 residues. The V and J ends lost 5 bases and 6 bases respectively, with 19 bases between them.

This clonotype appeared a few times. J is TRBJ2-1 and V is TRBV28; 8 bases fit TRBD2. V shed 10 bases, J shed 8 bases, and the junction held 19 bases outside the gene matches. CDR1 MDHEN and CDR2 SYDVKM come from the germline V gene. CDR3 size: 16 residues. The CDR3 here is CATCDSGTVRGYEQFF. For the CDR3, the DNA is TGTGCCACGTGCGATAGCGGGACGGTTCGGGGCTATGAGCAGTTCTTC.

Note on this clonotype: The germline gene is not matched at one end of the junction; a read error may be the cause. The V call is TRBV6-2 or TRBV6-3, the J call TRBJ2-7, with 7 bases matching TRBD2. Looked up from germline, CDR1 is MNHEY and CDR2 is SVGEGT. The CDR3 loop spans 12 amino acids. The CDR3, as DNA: TGTGCCAGCAACGAAATACCGGGACTACAAATTTTC. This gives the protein CASNEIPGLQIF.

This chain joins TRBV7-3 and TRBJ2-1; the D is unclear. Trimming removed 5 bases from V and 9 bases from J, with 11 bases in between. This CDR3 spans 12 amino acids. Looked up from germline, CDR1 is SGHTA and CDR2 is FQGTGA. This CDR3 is CASSPTNVEQFF. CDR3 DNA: TGTGCCAGCAGCCCCACGAATGTTGAGCAGTTCTTC.

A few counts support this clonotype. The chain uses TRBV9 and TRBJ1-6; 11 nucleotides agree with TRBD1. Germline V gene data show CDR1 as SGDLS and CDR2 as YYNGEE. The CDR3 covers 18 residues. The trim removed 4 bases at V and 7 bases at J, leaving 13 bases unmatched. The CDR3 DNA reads TGTGCCAGCAGCCGGACGGGACAGGGGGAAGGTTACAATTCACCCCTCCACTTT. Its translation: CASSRTGQGEGYNSPLHF. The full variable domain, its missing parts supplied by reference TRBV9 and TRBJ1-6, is DSGVTQTPKHLITATGQRVTLRCSPRSGDLSVYWYQQSLDQGLQFLIQYYNGEERAKGNILERFSAQQFPDLHSELNLSSLELGDSALYFCASSRTGQGEGYNSPLHFGNGTRLTVT.

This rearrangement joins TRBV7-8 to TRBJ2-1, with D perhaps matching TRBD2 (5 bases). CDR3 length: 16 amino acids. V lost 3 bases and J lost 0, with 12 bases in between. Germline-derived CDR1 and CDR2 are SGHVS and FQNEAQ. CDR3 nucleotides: TGTGCCAGCAGCTTCCTAGCCTCAAGCTCCTACAATGAGCAGTTCTTC. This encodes CASSFLASSSYNEQFF.

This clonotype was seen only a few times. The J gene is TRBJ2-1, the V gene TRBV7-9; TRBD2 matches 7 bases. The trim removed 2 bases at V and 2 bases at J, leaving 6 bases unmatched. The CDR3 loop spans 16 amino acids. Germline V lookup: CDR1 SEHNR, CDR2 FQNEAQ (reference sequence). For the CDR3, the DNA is TGTGCCAGCAGCTTACGGGCGGGAGCCCCCTACAATGAGCAGTTCTTC. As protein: CASSLRAGAPYNEQFF.